This T cell receptor beta chain was identified during a study of T-cell reconstitution after alpha-beta-depleted transplantation in children. The CDR3 is 14 residues long. Germline CDR1 is SGHRS and CDR2 is YFSETQ. V shed 0 bases and J shed 6 bases, with 10 bases lying between them. Whole-study results and caveats: The authors attributed T-cell counts and diversity one year after transplant mostly to newly produced T cells. Alpha-beta T cells about two months after transplant reportedly derived from several hundred expanded graft clones. High day-60 TCRbeta diversity in some patients came from surviving recipient T cells and thymic progenitors.

At least ten counts were recorded for this clonotype. The antigen is not known. Unique molecular identifiers were incorporated into the prepared TCRbeta library. TCRdb reanalysed the PCR reads using MiXCR and keeps one entry per CDR3 protein. Of about 600,000 distinct CDR3 sequences listed, 23% are singletons. This receptor was identified in a boy under two years old who had a stem cell transplant for acute myeloid leukemia, so the T cells may come from the graft donor. The sample in question was PBMCs, mostly from graft donor cells, obtained 360 days after TCRalphabeta/CD19-depleted stem cell transplant. The chain uses TRBV5-1 and TRBJ2-1, with TRBD1 as a possible D gene (6 bases). For the CDR3, the DNA is TGCGCCAGCAGCTTGGATCAGGGGCTCAATGAGCAGTTCTTC. This encodes CASSLDQGLNEQFF.